The present T cell receptor (beta chain) was sequenced within a study of CD8+ T cells in alopecia areata. Treatment indicated: oral pan-JAK inhibitor, 5-10 mg twice daily. The V segment lost 3 bases and the J segment 3 bases; nucleotides outside the gene matches: 8. This CDR3 has 16 amino acids. RNA was isolated and reverse transcribed to cDNA, the sequencing template. Using immunoSEQ multiplex PCR, the repertoire was profiled, and TCRdb retains in-frame clones only, with some absent. The table shows roughly 120,000 clones, with less than 75% occurring only once. This chain joins TRBV23-1 and TRBJ2-1; 7 bases map to TRBD1. TRBV23-1 is placed among ORFs of uncertain function. Here the sequenced sample was CD8+ T cells sorted from blood, taken at week 4, from a patient treated with tofacitinib. The receptor was isolated from a human donor with alopecia areata. The CDR3 loop is CASSQDNRGCYNEQFF. The CDR3 DNA is TGCGCCAGCAGTCAGGATAACAGGGGATGCTACAATGAGCAGTTCTTC.